The 5 T cell receptor beta chains reported below all come from one sample, sequenced in a study of T cells after yellow fever vaccination. TCRdb recomputed calls from the 5' RACE reads with MiXCR, one row per CDR3 protein. The table lists some 100,000 distinct CDR3 sequences, roughly 7.2% of them singletons, with approximately 2.7% in the top ten. Sample: CD4+ T cells sorted from PBMCs, taken 45 days after the first yellow fever vaccination. The receptors were sampled from a man aged 18 to 29 who received the YFV17D yellow fever vaccine.

The V gene is TRBV20-1, the J gene TRBJ2-1; D gene ambiguous. The germline CDR1 and CDR2 sequences are DFQATT and SNEGSKA (reference sequence). Trimming cost V 7 bases and J 3 bases, with 7 bases left between them. The CDR3 sequence is 11 residues long. The chain's CDR3 is CSDVNYNEQFF. CDR3 coding DNA: TGCAGTGATGTAAACTACAATGAGCAGTTCTTC.

This clonotype was counted many times. The chain links TRBV6-5 to TRBJ1-2; 8 bases line up with TRBD1. The germline CDR1 and CDR2 sequences are MNHEY and SVGAGI. This CDR3 comprises 15 residues. The ends lost 2 bases at V and 8 bases at J; junction bases unmatched: 10. The CDR3 here is CASSYPATGDGGYTF. CDR3 bases: TGTGCCAGCAGTTACCCCGCGACAGGGGATGGGGGCTACACCTTC.

This chain joins TRBV6-1 and TRBJ2-2; D possibly corresponds to TRBD2 (5 bases). There are 15 residues in the CDR3. V lost 5 bases to trimming and J lost 0 bases, with 10 bases between them. Germline values: CDR1 MNHNS, CDR2 SASEGT. DNA for the CDR3: TGTGCCAGCAGTCGGAGAGGGACGAACACCGGGGAGCTGTTTTTT. Protein: CASSRRGTNTGELFF.

At least ten counts were recorded for this clonotype. The chain uses TRBV7-6 and TRBJ2-2; 11 bases fit TRBD2. Germline V gives CDR1 SGHVS, CDR2 FNYEAQ. The CDR3 is made up of 19 amino acids. The junction had 11 bases not matched to a gene; V was cut back by 2 bases and J by 3 bases. The chain's CDR3 is CASSLIPSGTSGYTGELFF. CDR3 nucleotides: TGTGCCAGCAGCTTAATTCCTTCCGGGACTAGCGGCTACACCGGGGAGCTGTTTTTT.

The V gene is TRBV7-9, the J gene TRBJ1-1; D unclear. This CDR3 contains 13 residues. The V gene's germline CDR1 is SEHNR and CDR2 FQNEAQ (reference sequence). Trimming took 4 bases from V and 1 from J, leaving 7 bases between them. The CDR3 DNA is TGTGCCAGCAGCTCCGTTACGAACACTGAAGCTTTCTTT. Amino acid sequence: CASSSVTNTEAFF.